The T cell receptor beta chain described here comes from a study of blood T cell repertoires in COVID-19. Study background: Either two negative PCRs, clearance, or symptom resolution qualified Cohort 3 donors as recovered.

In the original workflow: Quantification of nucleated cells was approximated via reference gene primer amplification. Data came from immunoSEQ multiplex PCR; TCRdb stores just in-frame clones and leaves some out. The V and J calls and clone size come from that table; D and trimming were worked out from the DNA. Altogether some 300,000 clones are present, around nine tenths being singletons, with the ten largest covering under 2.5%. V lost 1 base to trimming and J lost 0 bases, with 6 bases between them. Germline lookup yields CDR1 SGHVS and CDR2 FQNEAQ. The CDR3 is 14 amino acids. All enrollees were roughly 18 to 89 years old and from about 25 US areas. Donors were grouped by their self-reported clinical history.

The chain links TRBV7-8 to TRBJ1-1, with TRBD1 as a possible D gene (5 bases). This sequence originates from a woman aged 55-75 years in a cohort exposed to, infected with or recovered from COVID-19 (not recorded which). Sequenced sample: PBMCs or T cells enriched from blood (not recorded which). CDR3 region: CASSLGQLNTEAFF. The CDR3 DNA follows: TGTGCCAGCAGCTTAGGACAGCTGAACACTGAAGCTTTCTTT. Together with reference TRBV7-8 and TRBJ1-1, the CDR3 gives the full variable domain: GAGVSQSPRYKVAKRGQDVALRCDPISGHVSLFWYQQALGQGPEFLTYFQNEAQLDKSGLPSDRFFAERPEGSVSTLKIQRTQQEDSAVYLCASSLGQLNTEAFFGQGTRLTVV.